This TCR beta chain was documented in a study of CD8 T cells in Susac syndrome. With regard to this clonotype: Antigen specificity is unknown.

Study results and limitations: There were over 15 Susac-specific public clones in total CD8+ repertoires and several in CD8+ TEMRA repertoires.

It was with random hexamers that 0.5 to 1 ug RNA was reverse transcribed. TCRdb reprocessed the immunoSEQ multiplex PCR reads via MiXCR and lists one record per CDR3 protein. The data contain fewer than 85,000 distinct CDR3 sequences, roughly 94% of them singletons. Sequencing of TCR beta was carried out in blood CD8+ and CD4+ T cells. Patients with Susac syndrome fulfilled recently defined diagnostic criteria for definite or probable disease. The germline V gene encodes CDR1 DFQATT and CDR2 SNEGSKA (reference sequence). Trimming took off 6 bases at V and 0 bases at J, with 20 bases between the two ends. The CDR3 has 16 amino acids.

The J gene is TRBJ2-5, the V gene TRBV20-1; D is perhaps TRBD1 or TRBD2 (6 bases each). Sequencing was performed on CD8+ T cells from PBMCs. The clonotype comes from a human donor with Susac syndrome. DNA for the CDR3: TGCAGTGCGGAAACAGGGAGGCGGGAATACCAAGAGACCCAGTACTTC. This gives the protein CSAETGRREYQETQYF.